This TCR beta chain was profiled in a study of T cell clonality in common variable immunodeficiency. Trimming left V 5 bases short and J 7 bases short, with 14 bases between. Germline V gene lookup returns CDR1 SGHNT and CDR2 YYREEE (reference sequence). This CDR3 is 13 amino acids long. This clone was detected ten times or more. The missing CDR3 end, 3 residues past where the read stops, is filled in from the germline J gene. The method was immunoSEQ multiplex PCR; TCRdb's version includes in-frame clones alone and lacks a portion of them. The repertoire shows some 38,000 clones, none seen only once; the top ten take 2.5% to 3%.

This TCR was sampled from a person aged 18 to 75 in good health. The sample consisted of peripheral blood mononuclear cells. V and J are TRBV5-4 and TRBJ2-3, with D perhaps matching TRBD1 (5 bases). This CDR3 reads CASSVNSGNTQYF. The covered CDR3 bases are TGTGCCAGCAGTGTAAATTCAGGGAATACG.